These T cell receptor beta chains were read from a single sample in a study of circulating and synovial CD4+ cells in juvenile arthritis. Assay used: immunoSEQ multiplex PCR; TCRdb lists only in-frame clones, some missing. Among 30,000 or so clones listed, roughly 95% were seen once. Sequences were obtained from CD4+ T cells from blood. The origin of the receptors is a human donor with juvenile idiopathic arthritis. CDR3s include the opening cysteine and the closing phenylalanine or tryptophan. Each record gives: D gene, clone size, V gene, J gene, CDR3 protein, CDR3 DNA. The D gene is left open where the match is weak. Only part of the rows carry a size: once, few, many, or a class if the clone is expanded.

-	-	TRBV19	TRBJ1-2	CASTTGGSYGYTF	TGTGCCAGTACCACGGGGGGGTCCTATGGCTACACCTTC
TRBD1	-	TRBV28	TRBJ1-2	CASSPPGTANYGYTF	TGTGCCAGCAGTCCACCCGGGACAGCGAACTATGGCTACACCTTC
TRBD1	-	TRBV15	TRBJ2-3	CATSRAGQGADTQYF	TGTGCCACCAGCAGAGCGGGACAGGGTGCAGATACGCAGTATTTT
-	-	TRBV15	TRBJ2-2	CATSLTLETGELFF	TGTGCCACCAGCCTTACCTTAGAGACCGGGGAGCTGTTTTTT
TRBD2	-	TRBV19	TRBJ2-1	CASSTWRGTAYNEQFF	TGTGCCAGTAGTACCTGGCGGGGGACGGCCTACAATGAGCAGTTCTTC
-	-	TRBV18	TRBJ1-3	CASSPLTGRSSGNTIYF	TGTGCCAGCTCACCACTAACAGGAAGGAGCTCTGGAAACACCATATATTTT
-	-	TRBV5-6	TRBJ1-2	CASSLYWGPRNYGYTF	TGTGCCAGCAGCTTGTATTGGGGCCCCCGTAACTATGGCTACACCTTC
-	-	TRBV30	TRBJ2-7	CAWRDPGGEPYEQYF	TGTGCCTGGAGGGACCCGGGGGGCGAACCCTACGAGCAGTACTTC
TRBD1	few	TRBV5-6	TRBJ1-3	CASSLSGQGVGNTIYF	TGTGCCAGCAGCTTGTCTGGACAGGGAGTGGGAAACACCATATATTTT
-	few	TRBV5-4	TRBJ1-4	CASSLKAGKGEKLFF	TGTGCCAGCAGCTTGAAGGCAGGGAAGGGCGAAAAACTGTTTTTT
TRBD1	-	TRBV6-6	TRBJ2-2	CASSPWTGDTGELFF	TGTGCCAGCAGTCCCTGGACAGGAGACACCGGGGAGCTGTTTTTT
TRBD2	-	TRBV2	TRBJ2-1	CASSQGTSGSYEQFF	TGTGCCAGCAGTCAAGGGACTAGCGGGAGCTATGAGCAGTTCTTC
-	-	TRBV4-3	TRBJ1-2	CASSGREVYGYTF	TGCGCCAGCAGTGGCAGGGAGGTCTATGGCTACACCTTC
-	-	TRBV11-2	TRBJ1-3	CASSLRGPSGNTIYF	TGTGCCAGCAGCTTACGTGGGCCCTCTGGAAACACCATATATTTT
TRBD1	-	TRBV5-6	TRBJ2-5	CASSQGQGETQYF	TGTGCCAGCAGCCAGGGACAGGGGGAGACCCAGTACTTC
-	-	TRBV5-1	TRBJ2-5	CASSLAQGIKTQYF	TGCGCCAGCAGCTTGGCCCAGGGTATAAAGACCCAGTACTTC
TRBD2	-	TRBV6-1	TRBJ2-1	CATSGGSSYNEQFF	TGTGCCACTAGCGGGGGGAGCTCCTACAATGAGCAGTTCTTC
TRBD2	-	TRBV7-6	TRBJ2-1	CASSLGVSGVYNEQFF	TGTGCCAGCAGCTTGGGGGTAAGCGGGGTTTACAATGAGCAGTTCTTC
-	-	TRBV14	TRBJ1-1	CASSQARNTEAFF	TGTGCCAGCAGCCAAGCGCGGAACACTGAAGCTTTCTTT
TRBD1	-	TRBV18	TRBJ1-2	CASSPGTGGLTYGYTF	TGTGCCAGCTCACCAGGGACAGGGGGCCTGACCTATGGCTACACCTTC
TRBD2	-	TRBV11-2	TRBJ2-7	CASSPTSETPYEQYF	TGTGCCAGCAGTCCTACTAGCGAGACTCCCTACGAGCAGTACTTC
TRBD2	-	TRBV7-2	TRBJ2-3	CAAGTRMADTQYF	TGTGCCGCTGGGACTAGGATGGCAGATACGCAGTATTTT
-	-	TRBV7-9	TRBJ2-6	CASSLDGWTLRSGANVLTF	TGTGCCAGCAGCTTAGATGGCTGGACTTTAAGGTCTGGGGCCAACGTCCTGACTTTC
-	-	TRBV19	TRBJ1-5	CASSIKYRSNQPQHF	TGTGCCAGTAGTATAAAGTACAGAAGCAATCAGCCCCAGCATTTT
TRBD1	-	TRBV9	TRBJ2-7	CASSGQGNRYEQYF	TGTGCCAGCAGCGGACAGGGGAACCGCTACGAGCAGTACTTC
-	-	TRBV5-6	TRBJ2-3	CASSLSGGPTDTQYF	TGTGCCAGCAGCTTATCTGGCGGGCCCACAGATACGCAGTATTTT
TRBD1	-	TRBV7-2	TRBJ2-7	CASSPDRYEQYF	TGTGCCAGCAGCCCGGACAGGTACGAGCAGTACTTC
TRBD2	-	TRBV5-4	TRBJ2-7	CASRRKESLAGDSYEQYF	TGTGCCAGCAGAAGGAAGGAGAGCCTAGCGGGAGACTCCTACGAGCAGTACTTC
-	once	TRBV21-1	TRBJ1-5	CASPPRDRGRQPQHF	TGTGCCAGCCCCCCCCGGGACAGGGGGCGTCAGCCCCAGCATTTT
-	-	TRBV4-1	TRBJ1-5	CASSQDNTGLEPQHF	TGCGCCAGCAGCCAAGATAATACAGGCTTAGAACCCCAGCATTTT
-	-	TRBV6-6	TRBJ2-5	CASSGRGRGYLKTQYF	TGTGCCAGCAGCGGCAGGGGACGAGGGTACCTAAAGACCCAGTACTTC
TRBD1	-	TRBV27	TRBJ1-5	CASRRTGTGVRQPQHF	TGTGCCAGCAGGCGTACCGGGACAGGGGTCCGTCAGCCCCAGCATTTT
TRBD1	-	TRBV4-1	TRBJ1-5	CASSQDPDRGHQPQHF	TGCGCCAGCAGCCAAGATCCCGACAGGGGGCATCAGCCCCAGCATTTT
TRBD2	-	TRBV4-2	TRBJ2-1	CASSQAGGRARNEQFF	TGTGCCAGCAGCCAAGCGGGCGGGAGGGCGCGGAATGAGCAGTTCTTC
-	-	TRBV7-2	TRBJ2-3	CASSFQGRPDTQYF	TGTGCCAGCAGCTTCCAGGGCAGGCCGGATACGCAGTATTTT
TRBD1	-	TRBV18	TRBJ1-2	CASSPEPGGYGYTF	TGTGCCAGCTCACCAGAGCCAGGGGGGTATGGCTACACCTTC
TRBD2	-	TRBV28	TRBJ2-3	CASLAGDADTQYF	TGTGCCAGCTTAGCGGGAGATGCAGATACGCAGTATTTT
-	-	TRBV28	TRBJ1-5	CASILARRIGQPQHF	TGTGCCAGCATCCTGGCAAGGCGGATAGGTCAGCCCCAGCATTTT
TRBD2	-	TRBV4-1	TRBJ2-7	CASSQSPGLGGYEQYF	TGCGCCAGCAGCCAATCGCCGGGACTAGGGGGCTACGAGCAGTACTTC
TRBD2	-	TRBV9	TRBJ2-2	CASSALTSANGELFF	TGTGCCAGCAGCGCCCTGACTAGCGCCAATGGGGAGCTGTTTTTT
-	once	TRBV30	TRBJ2-7	CAWSIRYEQYF	TGTGCCTGGAGTATACGGTACGAGCAGTACTTC
TRBD2	-	TRBV27	TRBJ2-3	CASSRTPGLRTDTQYF	TGTGCCAGCAGCCGTACCCCGGGACTACGCACAGATACGCAGTATTTT
-	-	TRBV9	TRBJ2-3	CASSVGAGGSADTQYF	TGTGCCAGCAGCGTAGGGGCAGGGGGGAGCGCAGATACGCAGTATTTT
-	-	TRBV10-3	TRBJ1-1	CAISEYPDSPPEFRMNTEAFF	TGTGCCATCAGTGAGTACCCGGACAGCCCCCCGGAATTCAGAATGAACACTGAAGCTTTCTTT
TRBD2	-	TRBV7-2	TRBJ2-5	CASSSGGGETQYF	TGTGCCAGCAGCTCGGGAGGTGGGGAGACCCAGTACTTC
-	once	TRBV21-1	TRBJ2-7	CASTNKRGGREERF	TGTGCCAGCACCAATAAAAGGGGCGGGAGGGAAGAGCGCTTC
-	-	TRBV2	TRBJ2-7	CASRPGSGDYEQYF	TGTGCCAGCAGACCGGGTAGCGGCGACTACGAGCAGTACTTC
-	-	TRBV5-4	TRBJ2-1	CASSSDPGSNEQFF	TGTGCCAGCAGCTCGGACCCGGGGTCTAATGAGCAGTTCTTC
-	once	TRBV18	TRBJ1-1	CASSGMMVGGPGEAFF	TGTGCCAGCTCGGGGATGATGGTCGGGGGGCCGGGTGAAGCTTTCTTT
TRBD2	-	TRBV15	TRBJ2-3	CATSRGTSGSTDTQYF	TGTGCCACCAGCAGAGGGACTAGCGGGAGCACAGATACGCAGTATTTT